The T cell receptor beta chain described here comes from a study of T cell repertoires in aging, cancer and after chemotherapy. Study-level results: In each cancer cohort, median generation probability increased across chemotherapy, suggesting thymic output rebounded.

TRB rearrangements spanning V, D and J were amplified using mixed TRB-A/B primers. TCRdb redid the calling of the multiplex PCR reads with MiXCR, one entry per CDR3 protein. The data show under 6,500 distinct CDR3 sequences, around 30% seen once. The template was genomic DNA from peripheral blood, not RNA. This CDR3 comprises 19 residues. Trimming cost V 7 bases and J 0 bases; bases outside gene matches: 17. Germline-derived CDR1 and CDR2 are MNHEY and SVGAGI. Within the sample, this clonotype is medium-sized. Antigen: not known. The specimen sequenced was blood. This receptor was identified in a human donor with a blood cancer. This chain joins TRBV6-5 and TRBJ2-1, with 8 bases fitting TRBD2. The CDR3 here is CASKGRGPSGWSSYNEQFF. The CDR3 DNA sequence: TGTGCCAGCAAGGGACGCGGGCCTAGCGGGTGGAGCTCCTACAATGAGCAGTTCTTC.